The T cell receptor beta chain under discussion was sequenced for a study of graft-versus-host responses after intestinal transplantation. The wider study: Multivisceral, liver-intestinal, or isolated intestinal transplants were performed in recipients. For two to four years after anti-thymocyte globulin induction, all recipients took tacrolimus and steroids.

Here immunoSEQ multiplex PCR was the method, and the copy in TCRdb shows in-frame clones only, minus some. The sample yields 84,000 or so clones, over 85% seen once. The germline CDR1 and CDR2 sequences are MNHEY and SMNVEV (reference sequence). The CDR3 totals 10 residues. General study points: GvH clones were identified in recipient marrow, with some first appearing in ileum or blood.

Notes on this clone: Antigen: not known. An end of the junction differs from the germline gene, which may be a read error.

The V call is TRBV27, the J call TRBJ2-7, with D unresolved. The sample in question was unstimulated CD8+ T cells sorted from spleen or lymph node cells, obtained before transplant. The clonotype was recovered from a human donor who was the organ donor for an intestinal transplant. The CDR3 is CASSLDFPDF. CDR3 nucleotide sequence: TGTGCCAGCAGTTTAGACTTTCCCGACTTC.